The 14 T cell receptor beta chains in this list originate from one sample, sequenced in a study of response to subunit inactivated influenza vaccine. TCRdb re-called the RT-PCR reads through MiXCR, storing one row per CDR3 protein. In the table there are 590,000 or so distinct CDR3 sequences, approximately 15% of which are singletons. Material: PBMCs from blood, obtained around 15 days before vaccination. The source is a man between 50 and 59 years old who received an inactivated influenza vaccine.

In its sample, this clonotype was seen a few times. The chain joins TRBV6-5 to TRBJ2-7; TRBD1 might be the D (6 bases). Trimming removed 4 bases at V and 3 bases at J, with 13 bases between. CDR3 size: 14 residues. Germline lookup yields CDR1 MNHEY and CDR2 SVGAGI. In nucleotides, the CDR3 is TGTGCCAGCAGTTCCGGGACACCTGTCTACGAGCAGTACTTC. Its protein is CASSSGTPVYEQYF.

V and J are TRBV15 and TRBJ2-2, with D possibly being TRBD1 (6 bases). CDR1 is LNHNV and CDR2 is YYDKDF in the germline V gene (reference sequence). The CDR3 length is 15 residues. Between the trimmed V and J ends, which lost 0 bases and 4 bases, there was a span of 9 bases. CDR3 DNA: TGTGCCACCAGCAGAGAGAGGGGGAGCACCGGGGAGCTGTTTTTT. Protein sequence: CATSRERGSTGELFF.

There are a few counts of this clonotype. This chain connects TRBV12-3 or TRBV12-4 to TRBJ2-2; the D is unclear. The CDR3 covers 12 residues. Trimming shortened V by 3 bases and J by 7 bases, and 6 bases separated the two germline ends. This chain's CDR3 is CASSFYGGELFF. The CDR3 DNA follows: TGTGCCAGCAGTTTCTACGGCGGGGAGCTGTTTTTT.

This chain connects TRBV12-3 or TRBV12-4 to TRBJ1-1; D may be TRBD1 (5 bases). V was cut by 3 bases and J by 5 bases, with 10 bases left in between. This CDR3 spans 13 amino acids. The CDR3 loop reads CASSFRGVTEAFF. CDR3 in DNA: TGTGCCAGCAGTTTCCGGGGGGTTACTGAAGCTTTCTTT.

This clonotype was found a few times. This chain uses TRBV5-4 with TRBJ2-3; the D gene is possibly TRBD1 (6 bases). The CDR3 runs 15 residues. With 4 bases removed from V and 1 base from J, the gap between germline ends came to 13 bases. The germline gives CDR1 SGHNT, CDR2 YYREEE (reference sequence). CDR3 nucleotides: TGTGCCAGCAGCCCGAACAGGGCGGGCACAGATACGCAGTATTTT. Amino acid sequence: CASSPNRAGTDTQYF.

This clonotype appeared a few times. CDR3 nucleotides: TGCGCCAGCAGCCAAAGAGCCCCGGGGGGCCACGAGCAGTACTTC. Its translation is CASSQRAPGGHEQYF. V and J are TRBV4-3 and TRBJ2-7; a weak D match, TRBD2 (7 bases). In germline, CDR1 is LGHNA, CDR2 YSLEER. Trimming took off 2 bases at V and 5 bases at J, with 16 bases between the two ends. This CDR3 comprises 15 residues.

This chain uses TRBV28 with TRBJ2-5, with 9 bases lining up with TRBD2. CDR3 length: 14 amino acids. The V gene's germline CDR1 is MDHEN and CDR2 SYDVKM. The V gene end was trimmed by 3 bases and the J gene end by 5 bases; junction bases not matched to a gene: 4. The CDR3, as DNA: TGTGCCAGCAGTTTCCTAGCGGGACCGGAGACCCAGTACTTC. Its translation is CASSFLAGPETQYF.

This clonotype was seen more than once but under ten times. This chain connects TRBV14 to TRBJ2-1, with D uncertain. Per the germline V gene, CDR1 is SGHDN and CDR2 is FVKESK. With 0 bases removed from V and 6 bases from J, the gap between germline ends came to 9 bases. This CDR3 has 14 amino acids. The CDR3 region has the DNA TGTGCCAGCAGCCAAGATCCCAGTCTCAATGAGCAGTTCTTC. This gives the protein CASSQDPSLNEQFF.

The sample holds a few counts of this clonotype. The chain carries TRBV4-3 and TRBJ2-6; no clear D gene. Between the trimmed V and J ends, which lost 4 bases and 2 bases, there was a span of 6 bases. CDR1 LGHNA and CDR2 YSLEER come from the germline V gene. The CDR3 covers 14 residues. CDR3 amino acids: CASSRAAGANVLTF. CDR3 coding DNA: TGCGCCAGCAGCCGCGCTGCTGGGGCCAACGTCCTGACTTTC.

This clonotype has a handful of counts. V usage is TRBV6-2 or TRBV6-3 and J usage is TRBJ2-7; the match to TRBD1 covers 7 bases. The CDR3 is made up of 14 amino acids. Trimming took 4 bases from V and 3 from J; bases not matched to a gene: 6. Germline V CDR1 and CDR2: MNHEY, SVGEGT. CDR3 coding DNA: TGTGCCAGCAGTTTTCTACCAGGGGGCTACGAGCAGTACTTC. Protein product: CASSFLPGGYEQYF.

The chain has TRBV28 and TRBJ1-5; D not resolved. The V gene lost 1 base and the J gene lost 2 bases, with 15 bases spanning the gap. In germline, CDR1 is MDHEN, CDR2 SYDVKM. The CDR3 has 17 residues. This CDR3 is CASSLFVGDTGNQPQHF. The DNA for the CDR3 is TGTGCCAGCAGTTTATTTGTGGGAGACACGGGCAATCAGCCCCAGCATTTT.

This clonotype was seen ten or more times. The chain recombines TRBV24-1 with TRBJ2-7; the D is unclear. Germline V gene data show CDR1 as KGHDR and CDR2 as SFDVKD. The CDR3 runs 12 residues. V was clipped by 4 bases and J by 6 bases, with 9 bases between them. The CDR3 spells CATSDSVGEQYF. DNA for the CDR3: TGTGCCACCAGTGACTCGGTAGGCGAGCAGTACTTC.

J is TRBJ2-1 and V is TRBV19; D gene uncertain. Per the germline V gene, CDR1 is LNHDA and CDR2 is SQIVND (reference sequence). Trimming stripped 1 base from V and 7 bases from J, with 11 bases between. CDR3 length: 14 amino acids. The CDR3 protein is CASSIGPTTNEQFF. The CDR3 DNA follows: TGTGCCAGTAGTATAGGACCGACCACGAATGAGCAGTTCTTC.

V usage is TRBV20-1 and J usage is TRBJ2-1; 12 positions agree with TRBD2. V trimming: 0 bases; J trimming: 2 bases; junction bases outside the gene matches: 2. From germline, CDR1 is DFQATT and CDR2 SNEGSKA (reference sequence). The CDR3 is made up of 16 amino acids. The CDR3 protein is CSARETSGRTYNEQFF. CDR3 bases: TGCAGTGCTAGAGAGACTAGCGGGAGAACCTACAATGAGCAGTTCTTC.